This TCR beta chain was sequenced for a study of blood T cell repertoires in COVID-19. Some clones are missing from TCRdb's copy, which holds only in-frame ones; the method was immunoSEQ multiplex PCR. Of about 73,000 clones in the sample, 70% to 80% were seen once. This CDR3 has 14 residues. In germline, CDR1 is SGHTS, CDR2 YDEGEE. The V end lost 2 bases, the J end lost 7 bases, and 15 bases lay between the germline ends. Enrolment of Seattle patients took place during active infection, and they were followed longitudinally. This receptor was obtained from a man aged 65-85 years with COVID-19, enrolled during active disease. This rearrangement joins TRBV5-8 to TRBJ1-2; a possible D gene is TRBD1 (5 bases). The sequencing input was peripheral blood. DNA of the CDR3: TGTGCCAGCAGCTTCCAGGGCTTCGACTGTGGCTACACCTTC. Encoded protein: CASSFQGFDCGYTF.